Sequencing of this T cell receptor beta chain was carried out in a study of blood T cell repertoires in COVID-19. Looking at the study overall: Samples taken during acute and convalescent COVID-19 were collected in the United States, Italy and Spain.

In the study's own analysis: By means of reference gene primer amplification, nucleated cell counts were estimated. Produced via immunoSEQ multiplex PCR; TCRdb's table is partial and in-frame only. The DNA was the basis for D and trimming; V, J and clone size are from that table. The top ten hold about 6.2% of the sample, which has about 120,000 clones, approximately 83% seen once. Germline CDR1 reads ENHRY; CDR2 reads SYGVKD. CDR3 length equals 14 residues. Losses at the gene ends were 11 bases for V and 1 base for J; bases not matched to a gene: 6. The receptor was derived from a man older than 75 with active or convalescent COVID-19. The specimen sequenced was peripheral blood. The chain is built from TRBV10-3 and TRBJ2-3; 10 bases fit TRBD2. The CDR3 reads CAAERGGGTDTQYF. In nucleotides, the CDR3 is TGTGCCGCCGAGCGGGGGGGTGGCACAGATACGCAGTATTTT.